These 9 T cell receptor beta chains were sequenced from one sample in a study of cytomegalovirus exposure and HLA in healthy donors. A multiplex PCR was run with 60 Vbeta primers and 13 Jbeta primers. Repertoires were generated with immunoSEQ multiplex PCR, while TCRdb's copy carries only in-frame clones and drops some. This table has 200,000 to 250,000 clones, around 89% appearing once. Sequenced material: PBMCs. Source of these receptors: a woman aged 18 to 35 in good health and CMV-seronegative.

In its sample, this clone was seen once. This chain uses TRBV5-5 with TRBJ2-5, with TRBD1 identical over 12 bases. The J call is in doubt because the DNA end fits TRBJ2-7 better. Germline values: CDR1 SGHKS, CDR2 YYEKEE (reference sequence). The CDR3 consists of 14 residues. CDR3: CASSRGTGGDEQYF. The CDR3 region has the DNA TGTGCCAGCAGCCGGGGGACAGGGGGCGACGAGCAGTACTTC.

Turning to this clone: Germline is not matched at one junction end, which may reflect a read error. V gene TRBV19 combines with J gene TRBJ1-5; a weak D match, TRBD1 (5 bases). CDR1 LNHDA and CDR2 SQIVND come from the germline V gene (reference sequence). CDR3 size: 14 residues. The chain's CDR3 is CASGMWAGNQPQHF. In DNA, the CDR3 is TGTGCCAGTGGTATGTGGGCAGGGAATCAGCCCCAGCATTTT.

This sequence joins TRBV13 and TRBJ2-3, with D possibly TRBD2 on 6 matching bases. The CDR3 is made up of 16 amino acids. V lost 5 bases to trimming and J lost 2 bases, with 17 bases between them. The germline V gene encodes CDR1 PRHDT and CDR2 FYEKMQ (reference sequence). The CDR3 nucleotides read TGTGCCAGCAGCCTGAGACGGGACTTTTACACAGATACGCAGTATTTT. It yields the protein CASSLRRDFYTDTQYF.

The chain couples TRBV15 to TRBJ2-5, with D perhaps matching TRBD2 (5 bases). The DNA matches TRBJ2-7 better at its end, which makes the J call doubtful. This CDR3 region has 14 residues. Germline assignment: CDR1 LNHNV and CDR2 YYDKDF (reference sequence). The CDR3 DNA reads as TGTGCCACCAGCAGAGGGGGAGAGCTCTTCGAGCAGTACTTC. Its translation: CATSRGGELFEQYF.

The chain joins TRBV19 to TRBJ2-1, with 9 positions matching TRBD1. Germline trimming cut 3 bases from V and 3 bases from J; bases unmatched to any gene: 9. Germline-derived CDR1 and CDR2 are LNHDA and SQIVND (reference sequence). CDR3 length: 17 amino acids. The DNA for the CDR3 is TGTGCCAGTAGTATGTGGTGGACAGGGGAAGGCTACAATGAGCAGTTCTTC. It specifies CASSMWWTGEGYNEQFF.

Notes on this clone: At one end, the junction sequence differs from germline, possibly due to a read error. The J gene is TRBJ1-6, the V gene TRBV19; D unclear. This CDR3 has 14 amino acids. CDR1 is LNHDA, CDR2 SQIVND, per germline (reference sequence). The CDR3 nucleotides read TGTGCCAGTAGTGTAGAGAAGGGAGACTCACCCCTCCACTTT. Translation gives CASSVEKGDSPLHF. Complete variable domain (other parts from reference TRBV19 and TRBJ1-6): DGGITQSPKYLFRKEGQNVTLSCEQNLNHDAMYWYRQDPGQGLRLIYYSQIVNDFQKGDIAEGYSVSREKKESFPLTVTSAQKNPTAFYLCASSVEKGDSPLHFGNGTRLTVT.

The CDR3 bases are TGTGCCAGCAGTGGGACTAGCGGTCCTTGGCCCTCCTACGAGCAGTACTTC. Protein product: CASSGTSGPWPSYEQYF. The chain uses TRBV13 and TRBJ2-7; TRBD2 agrees at 11 bases. CDR1 and CDR2 (germline): PRHDT, FYEKMQ (reference sequence). The CDR3 spans 17 residues. The ends lost 6 bases at V and 0 bases at J; junction bases unmatched: 10.

This clone has only a few counts. The chain carries TRBV5-6 and TRBJ2-5, with TRBD2 matching 7 bases. Germline loops: CDR1 SGHDT, CDR2 YYEEEE. The length of the CDR3 is 16 residues. V lost 0 bases and J lost 7; bases outside the gene matches: 12. The CDR3: CASSLGGRVLGRTQYF. The CDR3 nucleotides read TGTGCCAGCAGCTTGGGAGGGAGGGTGCTGGGTCGGACCCAGTACTTC.

V gene TRBV9 combines with J gene TRBJ2-1; 8 nucleotides line up with TRBD2. J gave up 5 bases and V 4 bases, and 11 bases lay outside the gene matches. The CDR3 is made up of 16 amino acids. CDR1 SGDLS and CDR2 YYNGEE come from the germline V gene. The CDR3 reads CASSRPREGGNNEQFF. In DNA, the CDR3 is TGTGCCAGCAGCAGGCCCCGGGAGGGCGGAAACAATGAGCAGTTCTTC.